This TCR beta chain was recorded in a study of T cell changes during pregnancy in multiple sclerosis. Germline V gene data show CDR1 as LGHNT and CDR2 as FRNRAP. The V end lost 0 bases, the J end lost 0 bases, and 20 bases lay between the germline ends. CDR3 length: 19 amino acids. Measured with immunoSEQ multiplex PCR; TCRdb has only the in-frame clones, and not every one. The sample includes 100,000 or so clones, around 93% seen only once; the top ten take approximately 2.2%. J is TRBJ1-1 and V is TRBV12-5, with D perhaps matching TRBD1 (5 bases). The sequence was obtained from a female donor with multiple sclerosis, enrolled in a pregnancy study. This specimen was peripheral blood, taken in the third trimester of pregnancy. The CDR3 loop reads CASGLVSPGPGVMNTEAFF. The CDR3 nucleotides are TGTGCTAGTGGTTTGGTATCACCGGGACCGGGAGTTATGAACACTGAAGCTTTCTTT.